A selection of T cell receptor beta chains follows, all from one sample in a study of T cells in Graves' hyperthyroidism and ophthalmopathy. MiXCR, run by TCRdb on the multiplex PCR reads, gives a single entry per CDR3 protein. Of around 300,000 distinct CDR3 sequences in the sample, 12% to 15% were seen once. Sequencing was carried out using blood. The source of these receptors is a middle-aged woman with Graves' hyperthyroidism. The CDR3 runs from the conserved cysteine through the conserved F or W. Each record gives: D gene, clone size, V gene, J gene, CDR3 protein, CDR3 DNA. The D gene is left open where the match is weak. Clone sizes are given selectively: once, few, many, or a class where the clone is expanded.

.	many	TRBV6-5	TRBJ2-1	CASSYTAYNEQFF	TGTGCCAGCAGTTACACGGCCTACAATGAGCAGTTCTTC
.	many	TRBV28	TRBJ1-1	CASWGDGDTEAFF	TGTGCCAGCTGGGGGGATGGCGACACTGAAGCTTTCTTT
.	.	TRBV29-1	TRBJ2-5	CSVAKGGETQYF	TGCAGCGTTGCCAAAGGGGGAGAGACCCAGTACTTC
.	few	TRBV20-1	TRBJ2-7	CSARGGGSGTYEQYF	TGCAGTGCTAGGGGAGGGGGTAGCGGAACCTACGAGCAGTACTTC
TRBD2	many	TRBV28	TRBJ2-3	CASSHRLAWGTDTQYF	TGTGCCAGCAGTCACAGACTAGCGTGGGGTACAGATACGCAGTATTTT
TRBD1	.	TRBV12-3/TRBV12-4	TRBJ2-7	CASSKPGQGAGEQYF	TGTGCCAGCAGCAAACCCGGACAGGGGGCGGGGGAGCAGTACTTC
TRBD2	few	TRBV5-4	TRBJ2-5	CASSLEAGREETQYF	TGTGCCAGCAGCTTGGAAGCCGGGAGGGAAGAGACCCAGTACTTC
TRBD1	many	TRBV3-1	TRBJ1-5	CASSHGQGGKPQHF	TGTGCCAGCAGCCACGGACAGGGGGGAAAACCCCAGCATTTT
.	many	TRBV5-1	TRBJ1-6	CASSSTGPGSPLHF	TGCGCCAGCAGCTCAACAGGGCCAGGATCACCCCTCCACTTT
.	many	TRBV20-1	TRBJ2-1	CSAGFAESSYNEQFF	TGCAGTGCTGGCTTCGCGGAGAGCTCCTACAATGAGCAGTTCTTC
TRBD1	many	TRBV12-3/TRBV12-4	TRBJ1-6	CASSTRQGRFSPLHF	TGTGCCAGCAGTACGAGACAGGGGAGGTTTTCACCCCTCCACTTT
.	many	TRBV20-1	TRBJ2-4	CSATTQESVAKNIQYF	TGCAGTGCTACTACCCAAGAGTCGGTAGCCAAAAACATTCAGTACTTC
TRBD1	many	TRBV15	TRBJ1-1	CATSGYGTGAMNTEAFF	TGTGCCACCAGCGGATACGGGACAGGGGCAATGAACACTGAAGCTTTCTTT
.	many	TRBV28	TRBJ1-5	CASSYPGRGRLSNQPQHF	TGTGCCAGCAGTTACCCTGGACGAGGCCGCCTTAGCAATCAGCCCCAGCATTTT
.	many	TRBV12-3/TRBV12-4	TRBJ1-5	CASSLLGSNQPQHF	TGTGCCAGCAGTTTGCTCGGTAGCAATCAGCCCCAGCATTTT
TRBD2	many	TRBV28	TRBJ2-5	CASSSGGGLETQYF	TGTGCCAGCAGCAGTGGGGGAGGGTTGGAGACCCAGTACTTC
.	many	TRBV28	TRBJ1-2	CASSTGTANYGYTF	TGTGCCAGCTCCACAGGGACGGCTAACTATGGCTACACCTTC
.	many	TRBV20-1	TRBJ2-1	CSARARQMFRHEQFF	TGCAGTGCTAGAGCACGCCAGATGTTTCGACATGAGCAGTTCTTC
TRBD1	many	TRBV28	TRBJ1-2	CASSLLGQGGGYTF	TGTGCCAGCAGTTTATTGGGACAGGGAGGCGGCTACACCTTC
TRBD2	many	TRBV28	TRBJ2-7	CASRPTSGNYEQYF	TGTGCCAGCAGGCCGACTAGCGGGAACTACGAGCAGTACTTC
.	many	TRBV2	TRBJ1-2	CASGGTPGGGYTF	TGTGCCAGCGGAGGGACCCCTGGCGGGGGCTACACCTTC
.	many	TRBV7-9	TRBJ1-2	CASSISGSYTF	TGTGCCAGCAGCATCTCAGGATCCTACACCTTC
.	.	TRBV2	TRBJ2-5	CASRAGPTMETQYF	TGTGCCAGCAGGGCGGGACCCACTATGGAGACCCAGTACTTC
.	many	TRBV12-3/TRBV12-4	TRBJ1-1	CASSIGRTEAFF	TGTGCCAGCAGTATCGGGAGAACTGAAGCTTTCTTT
.	many	TRBV18	TRBJ1-1	CASSSDRNTEAFF	TGTGCCAGCAGCTCAGACCGGAACACTGAAGCTTTCTTT
TRBD2	.	TRBV9	TRBJ2-2	CASRQSGENTGELFF	TGTGCCAGCAGACAGAGCGGGGAAAACACCGGGGAGCTGTTTTTT
.	many	TRBV7-3	TRBJ2-1	CASGFSRNEQFF	TGTGCCAGCGGGTTTTCCCGGAATGAGCAGTTCTTC
TRBD1	.	TRBV12-3/TRBV12-4	TRBJ1-2	CASSFGQGPGGYTF	TGTGCCAGCAGCTTCGGACAGGGCCCAGGCGGCTACACCTTC
.	.	TRBV28	TRBJ1-5	CASSLGGEGNQPQHF	TGTGCCAGCAGCCTCGGGGGAGAAGGCAATCAGCCCCAGCATTTT
.	many	TRBV6-1	TRBJ2-3	CASTGGTDTQYF	TGTGCCAGCACGGGAGGCACAGATACGCAGTATTTT
TRBD1	many	TRBV20-1	TRBJ2-3	CSAESRTGGTDTQYF	TGCAGTGCCGAGAGTAGGACAGGAGGCACAGATACGCAGTATTTT
.	.	TRBV19	TRBJ1-5	CASSPHDPDSNQPQHF	TGTGCCAGTAGTCCTCACGACCCAGATAGCAATCAGCCCCAGCATTTT
TRBD2	many	TRBV20-1	TRBJ2-1	CSATPPGGPRNEQFF	TGCAGTGCTACCCCCCCGGGAGGGCCGCGGAATGAGCAGTTCTTC
.	many	TRBV7-3	TRBJ2-3	CASSFQQGDTQYF	TGTGCCAGCAGCTTCCAGCAGGGAGATACGCAGTATTTT
.	many	TRBV28	TRBJ2-7	CASRPPEGRRVEQYF	TGTGCCAGCAGACCCCCTGAGGGCCGGAGGGTCGAGCAGTACTTC
TRBD2	many	TRBV20-1	TRBJ2-1	CSARDGAGVQFF	TGCAGTGCTAGAGATGGGGCGGGAGTACAGTTCTTC
TRBD1	many	TRBV2	TRBJ1-6	CASSWDRENSPLHF	TGTGCCAGCAGTTGGGACAGGGAGAATTCACCCCTCCACTTT
TRBD2	many	TRBV7-9	TRBJ2-1	CASSSEGLAGDPYNEQFF	TGTGCCAGCAGCTCGGAGGGACTAGCGGGAGATCCCTACAATGAGCAGTTCTTC
TRBD2	many	TRBV28	TRBJ2-7	CASSLPLSGSDEQYF	TGTGCCAGCAGTTTACCCCTTAGCGGGAGCGACGAGCAGTACTTC
.	many	TRBV7-9	TRBJ2-1	CASSSTGFPDEQFF	TGTGCCAGCAGCTCCACAGGGTTCCCCGATGAGCAGTTCTTC
TRBD1	few	TRBV18	TRBJ1-1	CASSFGQAPMNTEAFF	TGTGCCAGCTCATTTGGACAGGCCCCTATGAACACTGAAGCTTTCTTT